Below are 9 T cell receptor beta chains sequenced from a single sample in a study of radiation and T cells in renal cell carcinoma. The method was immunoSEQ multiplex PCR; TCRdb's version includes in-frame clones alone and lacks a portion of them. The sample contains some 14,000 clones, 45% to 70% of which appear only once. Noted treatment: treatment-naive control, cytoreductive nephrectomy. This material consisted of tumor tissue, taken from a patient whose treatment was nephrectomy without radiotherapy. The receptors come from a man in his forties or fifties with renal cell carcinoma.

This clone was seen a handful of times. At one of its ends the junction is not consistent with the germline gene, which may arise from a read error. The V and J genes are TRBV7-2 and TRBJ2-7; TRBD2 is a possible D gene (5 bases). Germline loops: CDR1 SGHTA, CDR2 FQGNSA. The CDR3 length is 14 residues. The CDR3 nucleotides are TGTGCCAGCAGGGAACACTTCCTATCCGAGGGTCTGGTCTTC. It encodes CASREHFLSEGLVF.

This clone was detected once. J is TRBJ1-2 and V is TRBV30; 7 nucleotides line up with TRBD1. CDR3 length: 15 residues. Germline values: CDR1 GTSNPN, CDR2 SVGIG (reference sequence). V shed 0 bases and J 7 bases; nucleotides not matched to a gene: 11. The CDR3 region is CAWSVPGGGGSGYTF. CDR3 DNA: TGTGCCTGGAGTGTACCAGGGGGAGGGGGCTCTGGCTACACCTTC. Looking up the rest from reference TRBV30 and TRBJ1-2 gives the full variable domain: SQTIHQWPATLVQPVGSPLSLECTVEGTSNPNLYWYRQAAGRGLQLLFYSVGIGQISSEVPQNLSASRPQDRQFILSSKKLLLSDSGFYLCAWSVPGGGGSGYTFGSGTRLTVV.

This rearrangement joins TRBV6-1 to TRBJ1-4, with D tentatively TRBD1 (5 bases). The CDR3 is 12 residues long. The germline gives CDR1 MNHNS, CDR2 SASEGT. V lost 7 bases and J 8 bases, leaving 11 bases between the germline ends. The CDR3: CASTDSWEKLFF. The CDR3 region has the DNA TGTGCCAGCACCGACAGTTGGGAAAAACTGTTTTTT.

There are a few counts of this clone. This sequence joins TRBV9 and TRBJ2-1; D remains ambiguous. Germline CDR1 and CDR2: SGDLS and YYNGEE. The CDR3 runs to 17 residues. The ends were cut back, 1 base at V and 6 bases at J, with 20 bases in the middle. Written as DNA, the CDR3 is TGTGCCAGCAGCGTATATCCCCCAAGGACCCAAGCCAATGAGCAGTTCTTC. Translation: CASSVYPPRTQANEQFF.

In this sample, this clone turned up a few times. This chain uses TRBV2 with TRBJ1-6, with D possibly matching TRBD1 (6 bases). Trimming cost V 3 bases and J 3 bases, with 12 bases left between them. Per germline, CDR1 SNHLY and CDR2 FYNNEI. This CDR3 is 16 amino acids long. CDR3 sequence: CASSEGHTNYNSPLHF. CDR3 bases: TGTGCCAGCAGTGAGGGACACACGAACTATAATTCACCCCTCCACTTT.

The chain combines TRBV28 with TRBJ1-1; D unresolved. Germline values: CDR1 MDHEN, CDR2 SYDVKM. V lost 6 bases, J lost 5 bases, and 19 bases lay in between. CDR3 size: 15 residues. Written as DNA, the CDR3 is TGTGCCAGCAGCTCACCCGGCCTCCTTGGGACTGAAGCTTTCTTT. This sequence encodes CASSSPGLLGTEAFF.

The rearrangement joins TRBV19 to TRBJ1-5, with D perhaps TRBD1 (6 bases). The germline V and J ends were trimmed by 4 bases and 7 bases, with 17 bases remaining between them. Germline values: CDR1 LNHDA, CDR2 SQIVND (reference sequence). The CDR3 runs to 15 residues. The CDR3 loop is CASSTNGGREQPQHF. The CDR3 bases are TGTGCCAGTAGTACCAATGGGGGCCGGGAGCAGCCCCAGCATTTT. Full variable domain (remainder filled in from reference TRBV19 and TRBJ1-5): DGGITQSPKYLFRKEGQNVTLSCEQNLNHDAMYWYRQDPGQGLRLIYYSQIVNDFQKGDIAEGYSVSREKKESFPLTVTSAQKNPTAFYLCASSTNGGREQPQHFGDGTRLSIL.

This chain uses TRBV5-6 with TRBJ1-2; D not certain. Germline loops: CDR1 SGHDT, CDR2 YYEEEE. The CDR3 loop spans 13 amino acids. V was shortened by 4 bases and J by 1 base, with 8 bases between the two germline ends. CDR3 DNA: TGTGCCAGCAGCCCCGGGAGTAACTATGGCTACACCTTC. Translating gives CASSPGSNYGYTF.

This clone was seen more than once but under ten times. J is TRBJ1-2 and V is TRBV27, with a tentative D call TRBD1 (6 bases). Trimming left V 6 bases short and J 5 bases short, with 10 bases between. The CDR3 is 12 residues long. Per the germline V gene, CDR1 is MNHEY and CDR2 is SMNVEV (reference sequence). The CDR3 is CASSRGQYGYTF. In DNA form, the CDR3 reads TGTGCCAGCAGCCGAGGACAGTATGGCTACACCTTC.